The entry below gives a single T cell receptor (beta chain) sequence along with its context. The antigen is not known. The data were produced by immunoSEQ multiplex PCR, yet TCRdb's version contains in-frame clones alone and is incomplete. The repertoire includes approximately 150,000 clones, 91% of them detected once, and roughly 3% sits in the top ten. The sample comes from a study of cytomegalovirus exposure and HLA in healthy donors. Study findings and constraints: The classifier was said to identify cytomegalovirus status with high specificity and sensitivity. Despite most TCR sequences being rare, some public TCRs occurred in many donors. Subsequent analysis of the approximately 120 validation repertoires found a tendency for first-cohort TCR clusters to co-occur.

This CDR3 comprises 17 residues. CDR1 SEHNR and CDR2 FQNEAQ come from the germline V gene (reference sequence). Unmatched junction bases numbered 12, after V lost 3 bases and J lost 4 bases. This TCR was sampled from a woman aged 18-35 years in good health and CMV-seropositive. V and J are TRBV7-9 and TRBJ2-1, with 7 nucleotides matching TRBD2. The sample was PBMCs. CDR3 DNA: TGTGCCAGCAGCTTTACCCCGGGGCGGGAGATATACAATGAGCAGTTCTTC. Protein: CASSFTPGREIYNEQFF.